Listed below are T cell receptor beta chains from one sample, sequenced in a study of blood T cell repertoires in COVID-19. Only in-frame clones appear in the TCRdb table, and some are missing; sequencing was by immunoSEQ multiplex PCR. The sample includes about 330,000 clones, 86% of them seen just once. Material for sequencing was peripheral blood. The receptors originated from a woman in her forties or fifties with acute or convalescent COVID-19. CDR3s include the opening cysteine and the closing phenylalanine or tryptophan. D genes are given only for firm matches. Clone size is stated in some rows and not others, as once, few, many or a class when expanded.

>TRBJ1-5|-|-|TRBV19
CASRRSGNALNQPQHF
TGTGCCAGTAGGCGATCCGGGAATGCACTCAATCAGCCCCAGCATTTT
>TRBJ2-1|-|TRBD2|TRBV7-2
CASSISGMYYNEQFF
TGTGCCAGCAGCATTAGCGGGATGTACTACAATGAGCAGTTCTTC
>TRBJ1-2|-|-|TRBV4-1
CASRPDRQFNYGYTF
TGCGCCAGCAGACCTGACAGGCAGTTTAACTATGGCTACACCTTC
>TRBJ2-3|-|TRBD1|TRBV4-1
CASSSGTGPPDTQYF
TGCGCCAGCAGTAGTGGGACAGGGCCCCCAGATACGCAGTATTTT
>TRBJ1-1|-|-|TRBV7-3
CASSLMGGANTEAFF
TGTGCCAGCAGCTTAATGGGAGGGGCGAACACTGAAGCTTTCTTT
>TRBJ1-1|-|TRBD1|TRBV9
CASSVGTGSPMNTEAFF
TGTGCCAGCAGCGTAGGGACAGGGTCCCCTATGAACACTGAAGCTTTCTTT
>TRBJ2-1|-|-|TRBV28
CASSFAAGGPREQFF
TGTGCCAGCAGTTTCGCGGCGGGCGGGCCTAGGGAGCAGTTCTTC
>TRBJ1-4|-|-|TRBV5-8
CASSLEQGEKLFF
TGTGCCAGCAGCTTGGAACAGGGAGAAAAACTGTTTTTT
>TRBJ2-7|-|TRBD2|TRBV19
CASREREEGYEQYF
TGTGCCAGTAGAGAGCGGGAAGAGGGCTACGAGCAGTACTTC
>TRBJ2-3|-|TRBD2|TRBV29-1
CSVESTGGLASTDTQYF
TGCAGCGTCGAGAGTACGGGAGGCCTTGCTAGCACAGATACGCAGTATTTT
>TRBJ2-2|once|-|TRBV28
CASEGGAGELFF
TGTGCCAGCGAAGGGGGGGCCGGGGAGCTGTTTTTT
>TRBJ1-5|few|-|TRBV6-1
CASSGKQGEGYSNQPQHF
TGTGCCAGCAGTGGAAAACAGGGAGAGGGATATAGCAATCAGCCCCAGCATTTT
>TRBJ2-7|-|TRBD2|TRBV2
CASSRLAGVNLSYEQYF
TGTGCCAGCAGTAGGCTAGCGGGAGTCAATTTATCCTACGAGCAGTACTTC
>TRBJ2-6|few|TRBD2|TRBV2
CASRQLAGVPGANVLTF
TGTGCCAGCAGACAACTAGCGGGAGTGCCTGGGGCCAACGTCCTGACTTTC
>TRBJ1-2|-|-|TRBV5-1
CASSPRGSGYTF
TGCGCCAGCAGCCCTAGGGGCTCCGGCTACACCTTC
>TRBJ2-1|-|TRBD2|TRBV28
CASSLWGGRNNEQFF
TGTGCCAGCAGTTTATGGGGCGGGAGGAACAATGAGCAGTTCTTC
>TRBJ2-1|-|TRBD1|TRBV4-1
CASSNSQTGTGLNEQFF
TGCGCCAGCAGCAATTCCCAGACCGGGACAGGGTTGAATGAGCAGTTCTTC
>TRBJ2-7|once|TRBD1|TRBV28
CASSLADRGLITSYEQYF
TGTGCCAGCAGTTTGGCGGACAGGGGCTTGATCACCAGCTACGAGCAGTACTTC
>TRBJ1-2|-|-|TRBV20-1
CSARSLDGVPF
TGCAGTGCTAGAAGCCTGGACGGGGTCCCATTC
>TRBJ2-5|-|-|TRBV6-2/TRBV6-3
CASSYNIKETQYF
TGTGCCAGCAGTTATAACATAAAAGAGACCCAGTACTTC
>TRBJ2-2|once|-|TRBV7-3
CASSFTGAGELFF
TGTGCCAGCAGCTTTACTGGAGCCGGGGAGCTGTTTTTT
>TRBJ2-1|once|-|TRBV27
CASSPSTSRNEQFF
TGTGCCAGCAGTCCCTCAACTAGTCGCAATGAGCAGTTCTTC
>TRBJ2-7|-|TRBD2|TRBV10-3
CAISGSAGVTNEQYF
TGTGCCATCAGTGGGTCAGCGGGAGTGACGAACGAGCAGTACTTC
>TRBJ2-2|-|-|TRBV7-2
CASSEYTGELFF
TGTGCCAGCAGCGAGTACACCGGGGAGCTGTTTTTT
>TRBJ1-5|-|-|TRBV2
CASSGGDQPQHF
TGTGCCAGCAGTGGAGGCGATCAGCCCCAGCATTTT
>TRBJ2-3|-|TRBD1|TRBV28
CASSLLGYRGRGTDTQYF
TGTGCCAGCAGTTTATTGGGATACAGGGGCCGGGGCACAGATACGCAGTATTTT
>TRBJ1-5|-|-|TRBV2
CASRDSPNQPQHF
TGTGCCAGCAGAGACAGCCCCAATCAGCCCCAGCATTTT
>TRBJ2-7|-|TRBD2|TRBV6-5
CASRGRGGSEQYF
TGTGCCAGCAGGGGCCGGGGGGGGTCCGAGCAGTACTTC
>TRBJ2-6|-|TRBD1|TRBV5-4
CASSWVTGTSGANVLTF
TGTGCCAGCAGCTGGGTGACAGGGACCTCTGGGGCCAACGTCCTGACTTTC
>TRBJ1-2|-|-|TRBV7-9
CASSSGGHSGYTF
TGTGCCAGCAGTTCTGGGGGACATAGTGGCTACACCTTC
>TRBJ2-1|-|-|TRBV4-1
CASSQVERTYNEQFF
TGCGCCAGCAGCCAAGTGGAGAGAACCTACAATGAGCAGTTCTTC
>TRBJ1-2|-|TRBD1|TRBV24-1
CATSDPRTGGYGYTF
TGTGCCACCAGTGATCCCCGGACAGGGGGATATGGCTACACCTTC
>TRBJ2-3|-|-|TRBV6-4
CASSPEYTDTQYF
TGTGCCAGCAGTCCGGAGTACACAGATACGCAGTATTTT
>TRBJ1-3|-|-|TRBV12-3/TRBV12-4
CASSPGGGNTIYF
TGTGCCAGCAGTCCTGGAGGAGGAAACACCATATATTTT
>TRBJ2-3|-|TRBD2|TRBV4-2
CASSQVTSGTDTQYF
TGTGCCAGCAGCCAAGTAACTAGCGGCACAGATACGCAGTATTTT
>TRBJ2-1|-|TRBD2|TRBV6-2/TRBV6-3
CASSYPSSGRANNEQFF
TGTGCCAGCAGTTACCCCTCTAGCGGGAGGGCCAATAATGAGCAGTTCTTC
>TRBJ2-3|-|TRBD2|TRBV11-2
CASSPRVAGGVGTDTQYF
TGTGCCAGCAGCCCTCGCGTAGCGGGAGGGGTGGGCACAGATACGCAGTATTTT
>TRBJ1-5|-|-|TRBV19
CASSDVDRTVHQPQHF
TGTGCCAGTAGTGATGTTGATCGTACAGTTCATCAGCCCCAGCATTTT
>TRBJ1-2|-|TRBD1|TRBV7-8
CASSSWGQTGYGYTF
TGTGCCAGCAGCTCCTGGGGACAGACGGGCTATGGCTACACCTTC
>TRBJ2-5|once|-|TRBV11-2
CASSTGHPMRETQYF
TGTGCCAGCAGCACGGGACACCCCATGAGGGAGACCCAGTACTTC
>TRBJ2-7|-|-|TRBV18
CASSFTIPQGNAYEQYF
TGTGCCAGCTCCTTCACCATTCCCCAGGGGAACGCCTACGAGCAGTACTTC
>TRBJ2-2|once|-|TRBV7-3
CASSLQQGAGELFF
TGTGCCAGCAGCCTCCAACAGGGCGCCGGGGAGCTGTTTTTT
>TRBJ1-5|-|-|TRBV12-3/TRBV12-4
CASSSSSPQHF
TGTGCCAGCAGTTCCTCTTCGCCCCAGCATTTT
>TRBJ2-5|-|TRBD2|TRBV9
CASSVEGLAGVYPETQYF
TGTGCCAGCAGCGTAGAGGGGCTAGCGGGAGTGTATCCAGAGACCCAGTACTTC
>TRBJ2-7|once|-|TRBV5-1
CASSLSSYEQYF
TGCGCCAGCAGCCTGAGCTCCTACGAGCAGTACTTC
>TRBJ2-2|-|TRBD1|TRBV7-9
CASSFPLRGLDTGELFF
TGTGCCAGCAGCTTCCCTTTAAGGGGGCTGGACACCGGGGAGCTGTTTTTT
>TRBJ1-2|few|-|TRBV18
CASSPKSAGGKDGYTF
TGTGCCAGCTCACCAAAGTCAGCCGGGGGGAAAGATGGCTACACCTTC
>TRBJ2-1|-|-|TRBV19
CASSLRTIYNEQFF
TGTGCCAGTAGTTTACGGACTATTTACAATGAGCAGTTCTTC
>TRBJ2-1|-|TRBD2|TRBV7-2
CASSFKITSGRNNEQFF
TGTGCCAGCAGCTTCAAAATTACTAGCGGGAGAAACAATGAGCAGTTCTTC
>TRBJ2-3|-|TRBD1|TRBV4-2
CASSQFQTGGGGTDTQYF
TGTGCCAGCAGCCAATTCCAAACAGGGGGTGGGGGGACAGATACGCAGTATTTT
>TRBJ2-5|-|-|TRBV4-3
CASSQALAFQETQYF
TGCGCCAGCAGCCAGGCGCTAGCGTTTCAAGAGACCCAGTACTTC